This TCR beta chain was sequenced for a study of blood T cell repertoires in COVID-19. Overall study: Sites in the United States, Italy and Spain provided acute and convalescent COVID-19 samples. Nucleic acid was either cDNA or gDNA, and it came from T cells, B-cell-depleted T cells, or PBMCs.

Germline assignment: CDR1 SQVTM and CDR2 ANQGSEA. V was clipped by 7 bases and J by 1 base, with 19 bases between them. The CDR3 has 15 amino acids. The method was immunoSEQ multiplex PCR; TCRdb's version includes in-frame clones alone and lacks a portion of them. The sample contains under 150,000 clones, around 81% of which appear only once. V usage is TRBV29-1 and J usage is TRBJ1-1; possibly TRBD1 for D (6 bases). Material for sequencing was peripheral blood. The clonotype was recovered from a middle-aged woman with active or convalescent COVID-19. The CDR3 sequence is CSATRAGAGNTEAFF. DNA for the CDR3: TGCAGCGCCACCAGGGCGGGGGCAGGGAACACTGAAGCTTTCTTT.